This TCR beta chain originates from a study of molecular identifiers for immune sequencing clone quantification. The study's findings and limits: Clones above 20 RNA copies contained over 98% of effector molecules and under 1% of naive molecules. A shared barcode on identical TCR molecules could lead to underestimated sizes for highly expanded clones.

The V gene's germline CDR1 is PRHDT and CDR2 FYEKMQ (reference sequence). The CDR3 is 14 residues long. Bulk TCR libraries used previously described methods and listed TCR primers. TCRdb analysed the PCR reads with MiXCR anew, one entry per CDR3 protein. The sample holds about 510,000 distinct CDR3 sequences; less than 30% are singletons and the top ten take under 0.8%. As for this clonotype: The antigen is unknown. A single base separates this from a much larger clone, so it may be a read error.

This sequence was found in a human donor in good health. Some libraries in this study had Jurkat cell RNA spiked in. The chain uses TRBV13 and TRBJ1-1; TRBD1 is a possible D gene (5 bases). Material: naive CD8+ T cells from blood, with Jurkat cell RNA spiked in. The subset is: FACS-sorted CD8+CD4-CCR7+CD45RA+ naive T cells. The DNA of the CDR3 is TGTGCCGGCAGCTTCCGGGGCCGCTTTGGAGAAGCTTTCTTT. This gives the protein CAGSFRGRFGEAFF.